The 32 T cell receptor beta chains below were found in one sample sequenced in a study of PD-L1 blockade in urothelial cancer. Sequencing was performed with immunoSEQ multiplex PCR; in TCRdb, only in-frame clones are kept and a portion is missing. This table holds about 84,000 clones, around 76% found once. Source: PBMCs, taken around atezolizumab (anti-PD-L1) treatment. These receptors were taken from a man in his sixties or seventies with urothelial cancer.

The chain uses TRBV5-1 and TRBJ2-5; 11 bases line up with TRBD2. The V gene's germline CDR1 is SGHRS and CDR2 YFSETQ. CDR3 size: 15 residues. V lost 4 bases, J lost 7 bases, and 9 bases stayed unmatched. The CDR3 is CASSQGGLADGTQYF. The DNA for the CDR3 is TGCGCCAGCAGCCAGGGGGGACTAGCGGATGGGACCCAGTACTTC.

This clone was seen once. V and J are TRBV5-4 and TRBJ2-6, with 8 nucleotides matching TRBD1. CDR3 size: 16 residues. Germline V gene data show CDR1 as SGHNT and CDR2 as YYREEE (reference sequence). J gave up 0 bases and V 4 bases, and 3 bases lay outside the gene matches. CDR3 nucleotide sequence: TGTGCCAGCAGCACAGGGGGGAGCTCTGGGGCCAACGTCCTGACTTTC. Its protein is CASSTGGSSGANVLTF.

The CDR3 coding sequence is TGTGCCAGCAGTCAGGGTTCGCAGAACACTGAAGCTTTCTTT. Translating it yields CASSQGSQNTEAFF. The chain employs TRBV6-6 and TRBJ1-1; TRBD1 is a possible D gene (5 bases). This CDR3 has 14 amino acids. From germline, CDR1 is MNHNY and CDR2 SVGAGI (reference sequence). V lost 5 bases to trimming and J lost 1 base, with 11 bases between them.

The chain combines TRBV2 with TRBJ1-5; no clear D gene. The V end was cut by 7 bases, the J end by 3 bases, with 10 bases between. This CDR3 is built from 13 residues. CDR1 is SNHLY and CDR2 is FYNNEI in the germline V gene. CDR3 residues: CASTSTPNQPQHF. The CDR3, as DNA: TGTGCCAGCACCTCTACCCCCAATCAGCCCCAGCATTTT.

The CDR3 here is CASSAPRAGELFF. CDR3 DNA sequence: TGTGCCAGCAGTGCCCCGCGCGCCGGGGAGCTGTTTTTT. The chain recombines TRBV27 with TRBJ2-2; unclear D gene. Germline values: CDR1 MNHEY, CDR2 SMNVEV (reference sequence). V lost 5 bases to trimming and J lost 6 bases, with 10 bases between them. The CDR3 is 13 residues long.

The chain is built from TRBV28 and TRBJ2-1; D may be TRBD2 (6 bases). Germline values: CDR1 MDHEN, CDR2 SYDVKM. V was cut by 8 bases and J by 11 bases, with 22 bases left in between. The CDR3 runs 14 residues. CDR3: CASRPGTVAMKQFF. CDR3 bases: TGTGCCAGCCGCCCCGGGACTGTCGCAATGAAGCAGTTCTTC.

The J gene is TRBJ2-5, the V gene TRBV6-1; 7 nucleotides line up with TRBD1. This CDR3 is built from 13 residues. In germline, CDR1 is MNHNS, CDR2 SASEGT. V shed 8 bases, J shed 1 base, and the junction held 4 bases outside the gene matches. The CDR3 protein is CASSWTGQETQYF. DNA for the CDR3: TGTGCCAGCTCCTGGACAGGCCAAGAGACCCAGTACTTC.

This chain links TRBV2 with TRBJ1-4, with TRBD1 identical over 8 bases. This CDR3 comprises 15 residues. Germline CDR1 reads SNHLY; CDR2 reads FYNNEI. The J segment lost 7 bases and the V segment lost 6 bases, leaving 10 bases of the junction unmatched. CDR3 residues: CASRPTGAGFEKLFF. DNA for the CDR3: TGTGCCAGCAGGCCGACAGGGGCGGGGTTTGAAAAACTGTTTTTT.

This clone was seen once. The rearrangement joins TRBV11-2 to TRBJ2-7, with 8 bases lining up with TRBD2. CDR1 SGHAT and CDR2 FQNNGV come from the germline V gene. The CDR3 covers 12 residues. The V segment lost 6 bases and the J segment 7 bases; nucleotides outside the gene matches: 5. The CDR3 spells CASSRLAREQYF. Here the CDR3 DNA reads TGTGCCAGCAGTCGACTAGCGAGGGAGCAGTACTTC.

This clone was seen more than once but under ten times. The genes are TRBV7-9 and TRBJ1-5; TRBD1 is a possible D gene (6 bases). CDR1 and CDR2 (germline): SEHNR, FQNEAQ (reference sequence). The ends were cut back, 5 bases at V and 6 bases at J, with 8 bases in the middle. The CDR3 is made up of 12 amino acids. The CDR3 is CASSQDSQPQHF. CDR3 sequence (DNA): TGTGCCAGCAGCCAGGACAGTCAGCCCCAGCATTTT.

This chain joins TRBV29-1 and TRBJ1-1, with TRBD1 matching 8 bases. V gave up 7 bases and J gave up 0 bases; unmatched junction bases: 4. Per germline, CDR1 SQVTM and CDR2 ANQGSEA. The CDR3 extends over 13 amino acids. CDR3 in amino acids: CSATGGMNTEAFF. In nucleotides, the CDR3 is TGCAGCGCTACAGGGGGGATGAACACTGAAGCTTTCTTT.

This chain links TRBV14 with TRBJ2-3; a possible D gene is TRBD2 (5 bases). Germline V gives CDR1 SGHDN, CDR2 FVKESK. The CDR3 contains 14 residues. V lost 4 bases and J lost 2, with 10 bases in between. This CDR3 is CASSRGLFTDTQYF. CDR3 DNA: TGTGCCAGCAGCCGCGGACTGTTCACAGATACGCAGTATTTT.

This clone appeared a single time. This chain links TRBV4-3 with TRBJ2-5; 11 bases line up with TRBD2. Unmatched junction bases numbered 12, after V lost 1 base and J lost 5 bases. CDR1 and CDR2 (germline): LGHNA, YSLEER. The CDR3 loop spans 18 amino acids. CDR3 DNA: TGCGCCAGCAGCCAAGTTTGGGGCGCGGCTAGCGGGAGGGAGACCCAGTACTTC. Encoded protein: CASSQVWGAASGRETQYF.

The rearrangement joins TRBV19 to TRBJ2-3; tentative D call: TRBD2 (5 bases). Germline V gives CDR1 LNHDA, CDR2 SQIVND (reference sequence). Trimming pared 7 bases from V and 5 bases from J, leaving 16 bases between. The CDR3 totals 14 residues. In DNA, the CDR3 is TGTGCCAGTAAAGACCCCCCCGGAGGAGATACGCAGTATTTT. This gives the protein CASKDPPGGDTQYF.

The genes are TRBV18 and TRBJ2-1, with 10 bases identical to TRBD2. This CDR3 spans 14 amino acids. After removal of 3 bases from V and 12 bases from J, the junction contained 8 bases not matched to a gene. CDR1 KGHSH and CDR2 LQKENI come from the germline V gene. CDR3 loop: CASSPASSGGRQFF. The CDR3 nucleotides are TGTGCCAGCTCACCGGCGTCTAGCGGGGGACGGCAGTTCTTC.

J is TRBJ2-1 and V is TRBV9; 7 nucleotides line up with TRBD1. This CDR3 region has 18 residues. Germline assignment: CDR1 SGDLS and CDR2 YYNGEE. Trimming cost V 0 bases and J 3 bases; bases outside gene matches: 12. The CDR3 here is CASSVVGDTGVGYNEQFF. CDR3 DNA sequence: TGTGCCAGCAGCGTAGTGGGAGACACAGGGGTCGGCTACAATGAGCAGTTCTTC.

This clone appeared once. This rearrangement joins TRBV30 to TRBJ2-1; TRBD2 matches 13 bases. This CDR3 is 17 amino acids long. The V gene end was trimmed by 2 bases and the J gene end by 4 bases; junction bases not matched to a gene: 8. Germline V gene lookup returns CDR1 GTSNPN and CDR2 SVGIG (reference sequence). CDR3 in DNA: TGTGCCTGGAGTCCAATGACTAGCGGGAGGCGATACAATGAGCAGTTCTTC. Translated, it gives CAWSPMTSGRRYNEQFF.

This clone was picked up one time. The gene calls are TRBV6-4 and TRBJ2-1; possibly TRBD1 for D (6 bases). Trimming took off 0 bases at V and 10 bases at J, with 16 bases between the two ends. The germline gives CDR1 MRHNA, CDR2 SNTAGT. The CDR3 totals 15 residues. CDR3 amino acids: CASSDSPDSFKEQFF. As DNA, the CDR3 is TGTGCCAGCAGTGACTCTCCGGACAGCTTTAAGGAGCAGTTCTTC.

The J gene is TRBJ2-5, the V gene TRBV7-6, with D possibly TRBD1 on 5 matching bases. The CDR3 is 14 residues long. V was clipped by 5 bases and J by 0 bases, with 10 bases between them. Germline V gene sequence: CDR1 SGHVS, CDR2 FNYEAQ. The CDR3 here is CASSPPRDQETQYF. The CDR3 DNA sequence: TGTGCCAGCAGCCCCCCCAGGGACCAAGAGACCCAGTACTTC.

J is TRBJ1-1 and V is TRBV28; D might be TRBD1 (6 bases). With 5 bases removed from V and 10 bases from J, the gap between germline ends came to 17 bases. The CDR3 is 13 residues long. Germline assignment: CDR1 MDHEN and CDR2 SYDVKM. CDR3 DNA sequence: TGTGCCAGCAGTGCTATTCCAAACAGGGCAGCTTTCTTT. Translation: CASSAIPNRAAFF.

The rearrangement links TRBV12-5 to TRBJ2-2, with 7 bases lining up with TRBD2. Per germline, CDR1 LGHNT and CDR2 FRNRAP. The CDR3 spans 15 residues. The J segment lost 6 bases and the V segment lost 3 bases, leaving 7 bases of the junction unmatched. CDR3 DNA: TGTGCTAGTGGTTTCAGGGAGGGAACGGCCGGGGAGCTGTTTTTT. The encoded protein is CASGFREGTAGELFF.

The chain is built from TRBV5-4 and TRBJ2-2, with 9 bases aligning to TRBD1. The CDR3 runs 16 residues. Germline loops: CDR1 SGHNT, CDR2 YYREEE (reference sequence). The V segment lost 5 bases and the J segment 3 bases; nucleotides outside the gene matches: 8. The CDR3 sequence: CASSSTGGADTGELFF. CDR3 in DNA: TGTGCCAGCAGTTCCACAGGGGGCGCGGACACCGGGGAGCTGTTTTTT.

This clone was found once. This sequence joins TRBV11-2 and TRBJ1-2; 10 bases match TRBD1. Trimming took 5 bases from V and 7 from J; bases not matched to a gene: 10. Germline V gene data show CDR1 as SGHAT and CDR2 as FQNNGV. This CDR3 contains 15 residues. The CDR3 DNA follows: TGTGCCAGCAGCCCGGGACAGGGGAACGTAGGTGGCTACACCTTC. Translation: CASSPGQGNVGGYTF.

CDR3 in DNA: TGCAGCGGGTGGGAGGGAGATACGCAGTATTTT. It translates to CSGWEGDTQYF. The chain carries TRBV29-1 and TRBJ2-3, with TRBD2 matching 7 bases. V was clipped by 7 bases and J by 5 bases; unmatched bases: 3. The germline V gene encodes CDR1 SQVTM and CDR2 ANQGSEA. The CDR3 runs 11 residues.

The genes are TRBV7-2 and TRBJ2-7, with TRBD2 matching over 8 bases. Germline V gene lookup returns CDR1 SGHTA and CDR2 FQGNSA. The CDR3 is 15 amino acids. Trimming cost V 6 bases and J 2 bases; bases outside gene matches: 9. CDR3 residues: CASRPRTSHPYEQYF. For the CDR3, the DNA is TGTGCCAGCAGGCCTCGGACTAGCCATCCCTACGAGCAGTACTTC.

The chain combines TRBV25-1 with TRBJ1-1, with D unresolved. V shed 0 bases and J shed 9 bases, with 11 bases lying between them. Germline lookup yields CDR1 MGHDK and CDR2 SYGVNS. This CDR3 is built from 13 residues. This CDR3 is CASSEYSESQAFF. The CDR3 region has the DNA TGTGCCAGCAGTGAATATAGTGAAAGTCAAGCTTTCTTT.

J is TRBJ2-6 and V is TRBV29-1, with a weak D call TRBD1 (6 bases). The V end was cut by 6 bases, the J end by 1 base, with 7 bases between. Germline V gene sequence: CDR1 SQVTM, CDR2 ANQGSEA. This CDR3 spans 13 amino acids. The CDR3 region has the DNA TGCAGCGTCCAGGGGTCTGGGGCCAACGTCCTGACTTTC. As protein: CSVQGSGANVLTF.

This sequence joins TRBV5-6 and TRBJ2-1; 7 bases align to TRBD2. The CDR3 covers 13 residues. V dropped 4 bases and J dropped 15; count of bases not matched to a gene: 13. CDR1 and CDR2 (germline): SGHDT, YYEEEE. The DNA for the CDR3 is TGTGCCAGCAGCCTATATAGCGGGCCTAGGCGGTTCTTC. Its protein is CASSLYSGPRRFF.

V usage is TRBV30 and J usage is TRBJ2-2, with 8 bases fitting TRBD2. Trimming removed 4 bases from V and 7 bases from J; junction bases left unmatched: 14. The V gene's germline CDR1 is GTSNPN and CDR2 SVGIG (reference sequence). The CDR3 has 16 amino acids. CDR3 in DNA: TGTGCCTGGAAACGCAGGGGTGGGCTAGCGGGCGGGGAGCTGTTTTTT. Protein product: CAWKRRGGLAGGELFF.

The chain combines TRBV5-4 with TRBJ2-5; tentative D call: TRBD2 (5 bases). CDR3 length: 14 residues. Per germline, CDR1 SGHNT and CDR2 YYREEE (reference sequence). The V gene lost 0 bases and the J gene lost 4 bases, with 10 bases spanning the gap. CDR3 region: CASSLAARGETQYF. As DNA, the CDR3 is TGTGCCAGCAGCTTGGCGGCCCGGGGAGAGACCCAGTACTTC. Together with reference TRBV5-4 and TRBJ2-5, the CDR3 gives the full variable domain: ETGVTQSPTHLIKTRGQQVTLRCSSQSGHNTVSWYQQALGQGPQFIFQYYREEENGRGNFPPRFSGLQFPNYSSELNVNALELDDSALYLCASSLAARGETQYFGPGTRLLVL.

The chain employs TRBV27 and TRBJ2-5; D is perhaps TRBD2 (5 bases). V gave up 6 bases and J gave up 0 bases, with 17 bases separating them. CDR1 MNHEY and CDR2 SMNVEV come from the germline V gene (reference sequence). The CDR3 is 16 residues long. CDR3 amino acids: CASSPIGSGYQETQYF. DNA for the CDR3: TGTGCCAGCAGCCCAATCGGGTCGGGGTACCAAGAGACCCAGTACTTC.

The CDR3 nucleotides are TGCGCCAGCAGCTTGGGAGTAGAGCCGTACGAGCAGTACTTC. Translating gives CASSLGVEPYEQYF. The chain combines TRBV5-1 with TRBJ2-7; D unclear. V dropped 0 bases and J dropped 4 bases, with 11 bases sitting between them. The CDR3 is made up of 14 amino acids. The germline V gene has CDR1 SGHRS and CDR2 YFSETQ.